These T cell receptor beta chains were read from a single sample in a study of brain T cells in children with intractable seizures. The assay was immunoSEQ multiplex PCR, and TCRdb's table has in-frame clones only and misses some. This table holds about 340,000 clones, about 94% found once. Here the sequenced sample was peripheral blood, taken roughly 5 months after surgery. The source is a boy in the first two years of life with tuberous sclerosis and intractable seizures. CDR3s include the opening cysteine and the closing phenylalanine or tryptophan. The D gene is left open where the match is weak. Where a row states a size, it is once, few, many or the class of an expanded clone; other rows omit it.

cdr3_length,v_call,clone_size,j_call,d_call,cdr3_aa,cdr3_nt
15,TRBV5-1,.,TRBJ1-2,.,CASSLASGAAYGYTF,TGCGCCAGCAGCTTGGCCTCAGGGGCGGCCTATGGCTACACCTTC
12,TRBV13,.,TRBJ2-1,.,CASSLDHNEQFF,TGTGCCAGCAGCTTGGACCACAATGAGCAGTTCTTC
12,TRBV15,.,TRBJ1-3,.,CATRGPGNTIYF,TGTGCCACCAGGGGTCCCGGAAACACCATATATTTT
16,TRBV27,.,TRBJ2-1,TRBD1,CASSPTDREDNNEQFF,TGTGCCAGCAGTCCCACGGACAGGGAGGATAACAATGAGCAGTTCTTC
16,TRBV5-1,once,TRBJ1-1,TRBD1,CASSLEGGQGGTEAFF,TGCGCCAGCAGCTTGGAGGGCGGACAGGGGGGGACTGAAGCTTTCTTT
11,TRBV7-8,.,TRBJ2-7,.,CASSPDYEQYF,TGTGCCAGCAGCCCGGACTACGAGCAGTACTTC
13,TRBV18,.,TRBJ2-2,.,CASSGQNTGELFF,TGTGCCAGCTCGGGACAGAACACCGGGGAGCTGTTTTTT
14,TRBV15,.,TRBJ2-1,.,CATSRDWVGLEQFF,TGTGCCACCAGCAGAGATTGGGTTGGGTTGGAGCAGTTCTTC
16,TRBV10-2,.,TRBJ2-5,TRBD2,CASRTSGGPLDETQYF,TGCGCCAGCCGGACTAGCGGGGGGCCGTTGGATGAGACCCAGTACTTC
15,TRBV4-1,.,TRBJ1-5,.,CASSQDWADNQPQHF,TGCGCCAGCAGCCAAGATTGGGCAGACAATCAGCCCCAGCATTTT
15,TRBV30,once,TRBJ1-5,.,CAWSSEGDSNQPQHF,TGTGCCTGGAGTTCGGAGGGGGATAGCAATCAGCCCCAGCATTTT
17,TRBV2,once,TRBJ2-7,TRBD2,CASTPTVGEGRWYEQYF,TGTGCCAGCACCCCGACGGTCGGGGAGGGCCGGTGGTACGAGCAGTACTTC
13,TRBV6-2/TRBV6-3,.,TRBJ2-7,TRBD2,CASSFSGSYEQYF,TGTGCCAGCAGTTTCAGCGGGAGCTACGAGCAGTACTTC
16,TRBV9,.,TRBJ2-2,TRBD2,CASSGSSGGRTGELFF,TGTGCCAGCAGCGGCAGCTCGGGGGGGCGTACCGGGGAGCTGTTTTTT
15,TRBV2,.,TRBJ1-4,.,CASTEGGGLAEKLFF,TGTGCCAGCACCGAGGGCGGGGGTCTAGCGGAAAAACTGTTTTTT
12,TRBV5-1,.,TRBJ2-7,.,CASRGGPYEQYF,TGCGCCAGCAGGGGCGGGCCCTACGAGCAGTACTTC
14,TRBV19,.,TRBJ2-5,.,CASNAGGGGETQYF,TGTGCCAGTAATGCAGGGGGCGGGGGAGAGACCCAGTACTTC
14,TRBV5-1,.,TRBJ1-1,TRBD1,CASSFGTANTEAFF,TGCGCCAGCAGCTTCGGGACAGCGAACACTGAAGCTTTCTTT
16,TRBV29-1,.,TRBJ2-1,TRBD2,CSVDGGISGRAVEQFF,TGCAGCGTTGATGGAGGGATTAGCGGGAGGGCTGTTGAGCAGTTCTTC
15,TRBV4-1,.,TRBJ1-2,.,CASSHPTEGAYGYTF,TGCGCCAGCAGCCACCCCACAGAGGGAGCGTATGGCTACACCTTC
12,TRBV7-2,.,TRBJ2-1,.,CASSQRQNEQFF,TGTGCCAGCAGCCAGCGACAAAATGAGCAGTTCTTC
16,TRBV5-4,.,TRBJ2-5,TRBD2,CASSLGLAGGQETQYF,TGTGCCAGCAGCTTGGGACTAGCGGGGGGGCAAGAGACCCAGTACTTC
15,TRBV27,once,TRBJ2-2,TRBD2,CASSLAGGRTGELFF,TGTGCCAGCAGTTTAGCGGGGGGGAGGACCGGGGAGCTGTTTTTT
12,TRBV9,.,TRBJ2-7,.,CASSGDTYEQYF,TGTGCCAGCAGCGGGGACACCTACGAGCAGTACTTC
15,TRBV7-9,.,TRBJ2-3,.,CASSLVAGPTDTQYF,TGTGCCAGCAGCTTGGTGGCGGGGCCCACAGATACGCAGTATTTT
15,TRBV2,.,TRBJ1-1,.,CASSEKGRINTEAFF,TGTGCCAGCAGTGAGAAGGGGAGGATAAACACTGAAGCTTTCTTT
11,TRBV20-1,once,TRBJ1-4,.,CSARKNEKLFF,TGCAGTGCTAGGAAGAATGAAAAACTGTTTTTT
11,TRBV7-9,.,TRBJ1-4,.,CASSFQEKLFF,TGTGCCAGCAGCTTCCAGGAAAAACTGTTTTTT
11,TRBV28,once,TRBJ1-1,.,CASRVVTEAFF,TGTGCCAGCAGAGTTGTGACTGAAGCTTTCTTT
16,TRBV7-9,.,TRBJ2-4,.,CASSLVAEVAKNIQYF,TGTGCCAGCAGCCTAGTGGCGGAAGTAGCCAAAAACATTCAGTACTTC
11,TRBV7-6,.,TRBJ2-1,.,CASSLSNEQFF,TGTGCCAGCAGCTTAAGCAATGAGCAGTTCTTC
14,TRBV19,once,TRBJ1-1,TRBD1,CATMRGTANTEAFF,TGTGCCACTATGAGGGGGACAGCCAACACTGAAGCTTTCTTT
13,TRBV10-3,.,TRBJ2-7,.,CAISESISYEQYF,TGTGCCATCAGTGAGTCGATCAGCTACGAGCAGTACTTC